Below are 11 T cell receptor beta chains sequenced from a single sample in a study of T cells after yellow fever vaccination (dated by TCRdb to between 2018 and 2021). The label giving this sample's treatment or condition can be read as: live attenuated yellow fever vaccine strain. The receptor library was made with 5' RACE. The reads were generated on an Illumina HiSeq 2500. Using fastp at Q25 and MiXCR, TCRdb reprocessed the public reads and kept productive beta chains. All rows with the same CDR3 protein become a single entry with the most common DNA and genes. Present in this sample are some 500,000 distinct CDR3 sequences, 13% of which were seen just once. The ten biggest clones cover about 14% of the sample. Specimen: PBMCs, collected on the day of the yellow fever booster vaccination. These TCRs come from a man aged 30-40 years who received the YFV17D yellow fever vaccine.

This clonotype was counted only a few times. The chain combines TRBV7-2 with TRBJ1-5; D gene uncertain. V was shortened by 1 base and J by 3 bases, with 7 bases between the two germline ends. Germline values: CDR1 SGHTA, CDR2 FQGNSA. The CDR3 consists of 14 residues. The CDR3 is CASSLDRYNQPQHF. The CDR3 DNA follows: TGTGCCAGCAGCTTAGACAGATACAATCAGCCCCAGCATTTT. Complete variable domain (other parts from reference TRBV7-2 and TRBJ1-5): GAGVSQSPSNKVTEKGKDVELRCDPISGHTALYWYRQSLGQGLEFLIYFQGNSAPDKSGLPSDRFSAERTGGSVSTLTIQRTQQEDSAVYLCASSLDRYNQPQHFGDGTRLSIL.

This rearrangement joins TRBV29-1 to TRBJ1-1; no firm D call. There are 13 residues in the CDR3. Looked up from germline, CDR1 is SQVTM and CDR2 is ANQGSEA. V was pared by 0 bases and J by 4 bases, with 9 bases between. In DNA form, the CDR3 reads TGCAGCGTTGAAGATACTGGGTTCACTGAAGCTTTCTTT. Encoded protein: CSVEDTGFTEAFF. Supplemented by reference TRBV29-1 and TRBJ1-1, the full variable domain reads SAVISQKPSRDICQRGTSLTIQCQVDSQVTMMFWYRQQPGQSLTLIATANQGSEATYESGFVIDKFPISRPNLTFSTLTVSNMSPEDSSIYLCSVEDTGFTEAFFGQGTRLTVV.

The CDR3 DNA reads as TGTGCCACCAGTGATTTAACCCTGGGCAATGAGCAGTTCTTC. Encoded protein: CATSDLTLGNEQFF. The rearrangement joins TRBV24-1 to TRBJ2-1; no firm D call. Trimming took 1 base from V and 6 from J, leaving 9 bases between them. CDR3 length: 14 residues. CDR1 and CDR2 from the germline V gene are KGHDR and SFDVKD.

The rearrangement links TRBV28 to TRBJ2-1; 8 bases fit TRBD1. Germline V gene lookup returns CDR1 MDHEN and CDR2 SYDVKM. The length of the CDR3 is 13 residues. Trimming at V came to 4 bases and at J to 9 bases, leaving 5 bases not matched to a gene. The CDR3: CASSWPGGSEQFF. The CDR3 DNA reads as TGTGCCAGCAGTTGGCCAGGGGGCTCTGAGCAGTTCTTC.

The chain uses TRBV7-2 and TRBJ2-6; D perhaps matches TRBD1 (5 bases). CDR1 and CDR2 from the germline V gene are SGHTA and FQGNSA. The CDR3 consists of 17 residues. V shed 3 bases and J shed 3 bases, with 15 bases lying between them. Written as DNA, the CDR3 is TGTGCCAGCAGCTTCCTGACAGTCCCTATTGGGGCCAACGTCCTGACTTTC. This codes for CASSFLTVPIGANVLTF.

The CDR3 reads CASSYSGLGSDGYTF. CDR3 bases: TGTGCCAGCAGTTACTCGGGTTTGGGGTCAGATGGCTACACCTTC. The V call is TRBV6-2 or TRBV6-3, the J call TRBJ1-2, with no clear D. Germline values: CDR1 MNHEY, CDR2 SVGEGT. Deletions cut 0 bases from V and 6 bases from J, with 14 bases between. The CDR3 has 15 residues.

The gene calls are TRBV7-9 and TRBJ2-7; TRBD2 is a possible D gene (5 bases). CDR3 length: 13 amino acids. Trimming took 5 bases from V and 3 from J, leaving 11 bases between them. Germline lookup yields CDR1 SEHNR and CDR2 FQNEAQ (reference sequence). The CDR3 reads CASSQAAGYEQYF. DNA for the CDR3: TGTGCCAGCAGCCAGGCTGCGGGCTACGAGCAGTACTTC.

This clonotype was picked up a small number of times. The CDR3 spells CASSWGPWIDEQFF. The CDR3 DNA sequence: TGTGCCAGCTCCTGGGGGCCATGGATAGATGAGCAGTTCTTC. The rearrangement links TRBV6-2 or TRBV6-3 to TRBJ2-1, with a tentative D call TRBD1 (6 bases). Trimming pared 8 bases from V and 8 bases from J, leaving 19 bases between. The V gene's germline CDR1 is MNHEY and CDR2 SVGEGT. This CDR3 comprises 14 residues.

The J gene is TRBJ2-1, the V gene TRBV2; no firm D call. The germline V and J ends were trimmed by 6 bases and 4 bases, with 19 bases remaining between them. The CDR3 covers 16 residues. Germline lookup yields CDR1 SNHLY and CDR2 FYNNEI. The CDR3 DNA reads TGTGCCAGCAGCCCAGGTAGGGTGGGCGATTACAATGAGCAGTTCTTC. Translated, it gives CASSPGRVGDYNEQFF.

This clonotype was observed a few times. The rearrangement uses TRBV20-1 and TRBJ2-1; D gene ambiguous. CDR1 and CDR2 from the germline V gene are DFQATT and SNEGSKA (reference sequence). Deletions cut 3 bases from V and 9 bases from J, with 15 bases between. This CDR3 comprises 13 residues. Here the CDR3 reads CSASTRLFGEQFF. CDR3 nucleotides: TGCAGTGCTAGTACCAGGCTGTTTGGTGAGCAGTTCTTC.

This sequence joins TRBV5-1 and TRBJ2-1, with 9 bases that match TRBD2. The CDR3 is made up of 15 amino acids. V lost 7 bases to trimming and J lost 7 bases; unmatched junction nucleotides: 12. Germline V gene data show CDR1 as SGHRS and CDR2 as YFSETQ. As DNA, the CDR3 is TGCGCCAGCGGTCCTCTAGCGGGATCGGGGAATGAGCAGTTCTTC. Translating gives CASGPLAGSGNEQFF. The full variable domain, completed using reference TRBV5-1 and TRBJ2-1, is KAGVTQTPRYLIKTRGQQVTLSCSPISGHRSVSWYQQTPGQGLQFLFEYFSETQRNKGNFPGRFSGRQFSNSRSEMNVSTLELGDSALYLCASGPLAGSGNEQFFGPGTRLTVL.